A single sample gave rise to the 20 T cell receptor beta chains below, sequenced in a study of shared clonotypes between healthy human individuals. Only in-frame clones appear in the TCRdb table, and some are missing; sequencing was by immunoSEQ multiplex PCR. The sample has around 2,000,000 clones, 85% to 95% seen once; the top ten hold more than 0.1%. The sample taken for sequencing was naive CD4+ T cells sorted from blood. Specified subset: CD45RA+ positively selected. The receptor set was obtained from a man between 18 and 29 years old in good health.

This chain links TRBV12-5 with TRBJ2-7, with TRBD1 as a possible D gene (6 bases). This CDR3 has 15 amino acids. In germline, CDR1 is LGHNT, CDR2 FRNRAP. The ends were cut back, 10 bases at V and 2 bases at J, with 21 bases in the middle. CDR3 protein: CANLHRDTRPYEQYF. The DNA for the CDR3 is TGTGCTAATTTGCACCGGGACACTCGTCCCTACGAGCAGTACTTC.

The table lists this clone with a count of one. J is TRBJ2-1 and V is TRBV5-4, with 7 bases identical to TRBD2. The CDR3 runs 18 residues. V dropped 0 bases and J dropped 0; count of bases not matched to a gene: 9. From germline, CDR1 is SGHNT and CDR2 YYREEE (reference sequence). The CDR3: CASSLGGASGSSYNEQFF. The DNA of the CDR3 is TGTGCCAGCAGCTTGGGGGGAGCTAGCGGTAGCTCCTACAATGAGCAGTTCTTC.

The CDR3 loop reads CSVLRDRGLGAFF. CDR3 coding DNA: TGCAGCGTCCTCCGGGACAGGGGGCTGGGTGCTTTCTTT. The chain recombines TRBV29-1 with TRBJ1-1; 12 positions agree with TRBD1. V was clipped by 6 bases and J by 11 bases; unmatched bases: 10. The germline gives CDR1 SQVTM, CDR2 ANQGSEA. CDR3 size: 13 residues.

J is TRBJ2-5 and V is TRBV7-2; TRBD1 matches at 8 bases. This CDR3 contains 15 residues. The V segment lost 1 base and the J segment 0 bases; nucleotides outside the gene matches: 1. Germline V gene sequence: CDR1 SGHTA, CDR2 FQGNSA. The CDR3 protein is CASSLDRGYQETQYF. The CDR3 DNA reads TGTGCCAGCAGCTTAGACAGGGGGTACCAAGAGACCCAGTACTTC.

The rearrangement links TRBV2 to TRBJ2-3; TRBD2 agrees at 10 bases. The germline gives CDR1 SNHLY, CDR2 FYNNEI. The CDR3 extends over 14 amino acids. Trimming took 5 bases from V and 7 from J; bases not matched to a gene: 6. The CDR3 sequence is CASSPATSGHTQYF. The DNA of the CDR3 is TGTGCCAGCAGTCCCGCGACTAGCGGGCATACGCAGTATTTT.

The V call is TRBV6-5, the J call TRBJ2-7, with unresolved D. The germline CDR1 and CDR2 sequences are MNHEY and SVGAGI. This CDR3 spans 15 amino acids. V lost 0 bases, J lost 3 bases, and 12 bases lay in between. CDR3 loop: CASSYSTKAYYEQYF. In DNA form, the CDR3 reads TGTGCCAGCAGTTACTCGACGAAGGCTTACTACGAGCAGTACTTC.

The CDR3 DNA is TGTGCCAGCAGCCTGGACAGTAGCACAGATACGCAGTATTTT. This sequence encodes CASSLDSSTDTQYF. V usage is TRBV11-3 and J usage is TRBJ2-3; possibly TRBD1 for D (6 bases). The length of the CDR3 is 14 residues. In germline, CDR1 is SGHNT, CDR2 YENEEA. Trimming took off 5 bases at V and 0 bases at J, with 9 bases between the two ends.

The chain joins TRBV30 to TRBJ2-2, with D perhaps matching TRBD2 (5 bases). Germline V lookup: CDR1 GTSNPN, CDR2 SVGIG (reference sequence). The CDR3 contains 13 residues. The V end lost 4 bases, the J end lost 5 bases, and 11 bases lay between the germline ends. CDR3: CAWKLSGTGELFF. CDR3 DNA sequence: TGTGCCTGGAAGTTGTCGGGGACCGGGGAGCTGTTTTTT.

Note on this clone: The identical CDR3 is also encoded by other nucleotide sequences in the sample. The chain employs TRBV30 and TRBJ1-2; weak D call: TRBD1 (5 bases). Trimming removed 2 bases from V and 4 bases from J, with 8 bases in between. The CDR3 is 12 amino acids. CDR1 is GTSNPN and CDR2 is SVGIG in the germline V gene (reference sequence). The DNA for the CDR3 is TGTGCCTGGAGTCCCGGGACCTATGGCTACACCTTC. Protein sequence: CAWSPGTYGYTF.

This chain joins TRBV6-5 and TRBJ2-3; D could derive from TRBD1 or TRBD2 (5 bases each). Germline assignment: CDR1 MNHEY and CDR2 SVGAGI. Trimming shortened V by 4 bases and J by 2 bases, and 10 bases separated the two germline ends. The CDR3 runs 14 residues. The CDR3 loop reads CASSLGTDTDTQYF. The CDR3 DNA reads TGTGCCAGCAGTTTGGGGACCGACACAGATACGCAGTATTTT.

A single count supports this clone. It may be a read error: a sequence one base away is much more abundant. CDR3 sequence: CASRGQMNTEAFF. As DNA, the CDR3 is TGTGCCAGCAGGGGACAGATGAACACTGAAGCTTTCTTT. The rearrangement uses TRBV6-5 and TRBJ1-1, with 7 bases aligning to TRBD1. Germline V gene lookup returns CDR1 MNHEY and CDR2 SVGAGI. The trim removed 6 bases at V and 0 bases at J, leaving 1 base unmatched. This CDR3 contains 13 residues.

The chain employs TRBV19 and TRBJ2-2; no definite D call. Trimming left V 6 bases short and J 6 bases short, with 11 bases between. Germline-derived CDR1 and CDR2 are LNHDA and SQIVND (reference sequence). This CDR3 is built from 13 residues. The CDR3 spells CASRWAVAGELFF. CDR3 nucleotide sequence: TGTGCCAGTAGATGGGCGGTTGCCGGGGAGCTGTTTTTT.

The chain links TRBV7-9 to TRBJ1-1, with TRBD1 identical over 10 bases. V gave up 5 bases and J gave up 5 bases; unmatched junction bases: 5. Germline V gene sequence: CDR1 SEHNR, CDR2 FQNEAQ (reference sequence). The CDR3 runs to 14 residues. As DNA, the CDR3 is TGTGCCAGCAGCGGGACAGGGGATCAAACTGAAGCTTTCTTT. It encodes CASSGTGDQTEAFF.

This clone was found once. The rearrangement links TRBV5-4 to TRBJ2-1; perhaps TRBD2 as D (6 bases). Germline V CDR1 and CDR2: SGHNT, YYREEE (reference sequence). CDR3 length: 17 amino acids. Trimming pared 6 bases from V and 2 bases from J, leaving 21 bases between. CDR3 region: CASTLGEDGRAYNEQFF. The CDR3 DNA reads TGTGCCAGCACCCTGGGGGAGGACGGTCGGGCCTACAATGAGCAGTTCTTC.

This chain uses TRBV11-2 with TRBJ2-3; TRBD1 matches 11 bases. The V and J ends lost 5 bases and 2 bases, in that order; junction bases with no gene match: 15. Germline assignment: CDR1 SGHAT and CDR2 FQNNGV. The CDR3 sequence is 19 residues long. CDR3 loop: CASSPPGDRGTWYTDTQYF. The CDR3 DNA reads TGTGCCAGCAGCCCCCCCGGGGACAGGGGGACCTGGTACACAGATACGCAGTATTTT. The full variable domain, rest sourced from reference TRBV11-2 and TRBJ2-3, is EAGVAQSPRYKIIEKRQSVAFWCNPISGHATLYWYQQILGQGPKLLIQFQNNGVVDDSQLPKDRFSAERLKGVDSTLKIQPAKLEDSAVYLCASSPPGDRGTWYTDTQYFGPGTRLTVL.

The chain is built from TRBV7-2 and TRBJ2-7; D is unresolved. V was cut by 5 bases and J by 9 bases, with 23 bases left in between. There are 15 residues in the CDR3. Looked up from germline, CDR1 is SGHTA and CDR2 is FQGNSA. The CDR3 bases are TGTGCCAGCAGCCCCCGACTTCACCTCCCTAATTGGCAGTACTTC. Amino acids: CASSPRLHLPNWQYF.

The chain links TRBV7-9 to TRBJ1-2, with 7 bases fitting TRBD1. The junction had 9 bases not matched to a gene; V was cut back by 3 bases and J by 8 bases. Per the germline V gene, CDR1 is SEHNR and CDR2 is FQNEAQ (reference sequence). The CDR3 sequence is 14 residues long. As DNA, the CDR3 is TGTGCCAGCAGCTTTGGGACAGTCTTCTGGGGCTACACCTTC. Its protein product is CASSFGTVFWGYTF.

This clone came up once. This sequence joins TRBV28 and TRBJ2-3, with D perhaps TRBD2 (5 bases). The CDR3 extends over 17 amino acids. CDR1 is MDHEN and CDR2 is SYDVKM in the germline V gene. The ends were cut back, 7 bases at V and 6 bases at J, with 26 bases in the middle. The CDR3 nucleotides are TGTGCCAGCACCGCCCCTGCTGGAACGGGAACGCTGGATACGCAGTATTTT. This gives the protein CASTAPAGTGTLDTQYF.

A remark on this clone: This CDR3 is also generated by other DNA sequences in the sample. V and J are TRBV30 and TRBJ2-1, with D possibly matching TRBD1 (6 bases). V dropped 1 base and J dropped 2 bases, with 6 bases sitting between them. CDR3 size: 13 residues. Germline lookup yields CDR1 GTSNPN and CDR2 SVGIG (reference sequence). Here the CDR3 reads CAWSGQAYNEQFF. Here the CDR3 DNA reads TGTGCCTGGAGTGGACAGGCCTACAATGAGCAGTTCTTC.

CDR3 DNA sequence: TGTGCCAGCAGCTCGTACCTCCGGACTACCACCGGGGAGCTGTTTTTT. As protein: CASSSYLRTTTGELFF. This chain connects TRBV7-3 to TRBJ2-2; tentative D call: TRBD2 (6 bases). Germline-derived CDR1 and CDR2 are SGHTA and FQGTGA. This CDR3 comprises 16 residues. Trimming removed 4 bases at V and 4 bases at J, with 16 bases between. Full variable domain (rest looked up from reference TRBV7-3 and TRBJ2-2): GAGVSQTPSNKVTEKGKYVELRCDPISGHTALYWYRQSLGQGPEFLIYFQGTGAADDSGLPNDRFFAVRPEGSVSTLKIQRTERGDSAVYLCASSSYLRTTTGELFFGEGSRLTVL.